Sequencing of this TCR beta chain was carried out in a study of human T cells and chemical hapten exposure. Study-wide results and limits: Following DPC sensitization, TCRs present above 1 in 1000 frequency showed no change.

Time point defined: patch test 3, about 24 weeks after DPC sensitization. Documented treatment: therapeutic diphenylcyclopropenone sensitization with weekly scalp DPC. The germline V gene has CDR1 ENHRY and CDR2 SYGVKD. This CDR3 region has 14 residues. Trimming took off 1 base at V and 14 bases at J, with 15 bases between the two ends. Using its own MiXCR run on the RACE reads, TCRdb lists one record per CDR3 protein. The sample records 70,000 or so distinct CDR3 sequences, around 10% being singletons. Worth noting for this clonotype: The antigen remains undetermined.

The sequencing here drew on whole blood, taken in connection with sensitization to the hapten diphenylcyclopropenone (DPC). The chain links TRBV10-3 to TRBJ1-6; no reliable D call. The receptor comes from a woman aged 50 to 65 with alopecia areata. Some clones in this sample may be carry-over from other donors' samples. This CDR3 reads CAISELKDLVALHF. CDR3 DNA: TGTGCCATCAGTGAGTTGAAGGATCTGGTGGCCCTCCACTTT.